This T cell receptor (beta chain) comes out of a study of OX40 agonist ivuxolimab in advanced cancers. Whole-study results and caveats: Patients with a partial response at 0.1-3.0 mg/kg had among the lowest clonal expansion.

The assay was immunoSEQ multiplex PCR, and TCRdb's table has in-frame clones only and misses some. The sample has approximately 32,000 clones; over 85% are singletons. About this clone: The antigen remains undetermined.

Germline assignment: CDR1 MNHEY and CDR2 SMNVEV (reference sequence). This CDR3 has 16 residues. Trimming removed 1 base from V and 7 bases from J; junction bases left unmatched: 8. The chain has TRBV27 and TRBJ2-1; 9 bases map to TRBD1. This clonotype originated in an adult with an advanced solid tumor such as melanoma, head and neck, liver or kidney cancer. Sequencing used CD4+ or CD8+ T cells sorted from blood, obtained in a trial of the OX40 agonist ivuxolimab. CDR3 loop: CASSLWTGDRENEQFF. The DNA of the CDR3 is TGTGCCAGCAGTTTATGGACCGGGGACAGGGAGAATGAGCAGTTCTTC.